These 21 T cell receptor beta chains originate from one sample sequenced in a study of T cell repertoires in cytomegalovirus infection. No antigen has been identified for these receptors. Each CDR3 protein gets one entry after TCRdb re-called the reads with MiXCR. The data hold around 710,000 distinct CDR3 sequences, with almost 30% observed a single time. Sequences were derived from cultured CD8+ T cells from PBMCs, sampled from culture after CMV antigen stimulation. Source of these receptors: a human donor in good health (CMV status not recorded). Some clones in this sample may be carry-over from other donors' samples.

The genes are TRBV7-6 and TRBJ1-4, with a weak D call TRBD1 (6 bases). Trimming pared 3 bases from V and 7 bases from J, leaving 12 bases between. CDR1 is SGHVS and CDR2 is FNYEAQ in the germline V gene. The CDR3 extends over 14 amino acids. CDR3 sequence: CASSLGAEGEKLFF. The DNA for the CDR3 is TGTGCCAGCAGCTTGGGGGCCGAGGGTGAAAAACTGTTTTTT.

This clonotype was found a few times. The V and J genes are TRBV7-9 and TRBJ1-1; 8 bases line up with TRBD1. This CDR3 contains 12 residues. With 10 bases clipped from V and 3 bases from J, the junction kept 4 bases outside the gene matches. The germline CDR1 and CDR2 sequences are SEHNR and FQNEAQ (reference sequence). CDR3 sequence reads: CANRGEDTEAFF. CDR3 nucleotides: TGTGCCAACAGGGGGGAGGACACTGAAGCTTTCTTT.

The rearrangement uses TRBV10-3 and TRBJ1-1; tentative D call: TRBD1 (6 bases). CDR3 length equals 13 residues. The germline V and J ends were trimmed by 10 bases and 3 bases, with 15 bases remaining between them. CDR1 ENHRY and CDR2 SYGVKD come from the germline V gene. The CDR3 bases are TGTGCCACCACAGGGAAGGTAGACACTGAAGCTTTCTTT. It codes for CATTGKVDTEAFF.

The chain is built from TRBV27 and TRBJ2-1; 10 bases align to TRBD2. Trimming removed 5 bases from V and 7 bases from J; junction bases left unmatched: 5. CDR1 is MNHEY and CDR2 is SMNVEV in the germline V gene (reference sequence). The CDR3 has 14 amino acids. CDR3 sequence: CASSTSGARNEQFF. CDR3 bases: TGTGCCAGCAGTACTAGCGGGGCAAGAAATGAGCAGTTCTTC.

This sequence joins TRBV7-6 and TRBJ2-3, with D unclear. The CDR3 has 16 amino acids. The V gene's germline CDR1 is SGHVS and CDR2 FNYEAQ. The V end lost 1 base, the J end lost 5 bases, and 16 bases lay between the germline ends. Here the CDR3 DNA reads TGTGCCAGCAGCTTAGAGGAAACTCGACCACAAGATACGCAGTATTTT. Residues: CASSLEETRPQDTQYF.

The chain employs TRBV19 and TRBJ1-1; D is undetermined. V lost 7 bases, J lost 0 bases, and 6 bases lay in between. The germline gives CDR1 LNHDA, CDR2 SQIVND (reference sequence). The CDR3 totals 12 residues. The CDR3 DNA is TGTGCCAGTAAGAAGGTGAACACTGAAGCTTTCTTT. Its protein is CASKKVNTEAFF.

This chain joins TRBV27 and TRBJ1-1, with 10 bases fitting TRBD1. Trimming removed 5 bases from V and 3 bases from J; junction bases left unmatched: 6. The CDR3 has 15 residues. The germline V gene encodes CDR1 MNHEY and CDR2 SMNVEV (reference sequence). The CDR3 spells CASSATGGKDTEAFF. The CDR3 region has the DNA TGTGCCAGCAGTGCGACAGGGGGCAAAGACACTGAAGCTTTCTTT.

The chain links TRBV3-1 to TRBJ1-2; unclear D gene. The germline CDR1 and CDR2 sequences are LGHDT and YNNKEL (reference sequence). This CDR3 comprises 13 residues. V lost 5 bases, J lost 6 bases, and 13 bases lay in between. The CDR3 region is CASSLTTSDGYTF. As DNA, the CDR3 is TGTGCCAGCAGCTTGACAACCTCTGATGGCTACACCTTC.

The chain couples TRBV15 to TRBJ2-7, with D unresolved. The CDR3 is 15 residues long. Germline loops: CDR1 LNHNV, CDR2 YYDKDF (reference sequence). V shed 0 bases and J shed 0 bases, with 9 bases lying between them. CDR3 in amino acids: CATSRDRAASYEQYF. As DNA, the CDR3 is TGTGCCACCAGCAGAGATCGGGCCGCCTCCTACGAGCAGTACTTC.

This clonotype was seen more than once but under ten times. The chain couples TRBV6-5 to TRBJ1-1; 7 nucleotides line up with TRBD1. J gave up 8 bases and V 2 bases, and 8 bases lay outside the gene matches. Germline V lookup: CDR1 MNHEY, CDR2 SVGAGI. CDR3 length: 14 residues. Here the CDR3 reads CASSYMRGRKEAFF. In DNA, the CDR3 is TGTGCCAGCAGTTACATGAGGGGGCGAAAGGAAGCTTTCTTT.

The chain joins TRBV5-1 to TRBJ2-1; D ambiguous. This CDR3 has 12 amino acids. The germline V gene has CDR1 SGHRS and CDR2 YFSETQ. V lost 3 bases and J 8 bases, leaving 9 bases between the germline ends. The DNA for the CDR3 is TGCGCCAGCAGCTCGAGGTTCTATGAGCAGTTCTTC. It codes for CASSSRFYEQFF.

J is TRBJ2-5 and V is TRBV3-1, with 9 nucleotides matching TRBD2. In germline, CDR1 is LGHDT, CDR2 YNNKEL (reference sequence). This CDR3 has 16 amino acids. V was pared by 4 bases and J by 3 bases, with 9 bases of the junction left unmatched. The CDR3 DNA follows: TGTGCCAGCAGCCGGCACGGCGGGGGGGCTGAAGAGACCCAGTACTTC. It encodes CASSRHGGGAEETQYF.

The chain couples TRBV29-1 to TRBJ2-3; the D gene is possibly TRBD2 (7 bases). The germline V and J ends were trimmed by 5 bases and 6 bases, with 9 bases remaining between them. The germline gives CDR1 SQVTM, CDR2 ANQGSEA. This CDR3 contains 11 residues. The DNA for the CDR3 is TGCAGCGTTTCGGGGGGCGATACGCAGTATTTT. Translating gives CSVSGGDTQYF.

This clonotype was counted a few times. CDR3 bases: TGTGCCAGCAGCTTAGGTCGGGGAGGGGTCACCGGGGAGCTGTTTTTT. Translating gives CASSLGRGGVTGELFF. The gene calls are TRBV7-6 and TRBJ2-2, with TRBD2 matching 7 bases. V gave up 1 base and J gave up 4 bases; unmatched junction bases: 6. This CDR3 comprises 16 residues. The germline CDR1 and CDR2 sequences are SGHVS and FNYEAQ.

J is TRBJ2-1 and V is TRBV7-9; possibly TRBD1 for D (5 bases). This CDR3 is built from 12 residues. Trimming shortened V by 5 bases and J by 7 bases, and 9 bases separated the two germline ends. The germline V gene encodes CDR1 SEHNR and CDR2 FQNEAQ (reference sequence). CDR3 DNA sequence: TGTGCCAGCAGCCTCAGGGTTAATGAGCAGTTCTTC. Amino acid sequence: CASSLRVNEQFF.

The V and J genes are TRBV20-1 and TRBJ2-5, with TRBD1 as a possible D gene (5 bases). This CDR3 comprises 18 residues. From germline, CDR1 is DFQATT and CDR2 SNEGSKA (reference sequence). Trimming stripped 1 base from V and 3 bases from J, with 24 bases between. The CDR3 nucleotides read TGCAGTGCTAGAGTAGCCAGGGTACCCTTGGGGTCCGAAGAGACCCAGTACTTC. It yields the protein CSARVARVPLGSEETQYF.

V and J are TRBV12-3 or TRBV12-4 and TRBJ1-2; D is ambiguous. V was shortened by 6 bases and J by 5 bases, with 10 bases between the two germline ends. CDR3 size: 12 residues. Written as DNA, the CDR3 is TGTGCCAGCAGCCCTACGTCATATGGCTACACCTTC. This encodes CASSPTSYGYTF.

A few counts support this clonotype. V is TRBV5-5 and J is TRBJ2-5, with D possibly being TRBD1 or TRBD2 (6 bases each). In germline, CDR1 is SGHKS, CDR2 YYEKEE (reference sequence). The V and J ends lost 4 bases and 3 bases respectively, with 16 bases between them. The CDR3 contains 15 residues. CDR3 in DNA: TGTGCCAGCAGCAAGGGGGGCGCTGCGAAAGAGACCCAGTACTTC. It specifies CASSKGGAAKETQYF. Together with reference TRBV5-5 and TRBJ2-5, the CDR3 gives the full variable domain: DAGVTQSPTHLIKTRGQQVTLRCSPISGHKSVSWYQQVLGQGPQFIFQYYEKEERGRGNFPDRFSARQFPNYSSELNVNALLLGDSALYLCASSKGGAAKETQYFGPGTRLLVL.

The table lists this clonotype with a count of one. The V call is TRBV6-6, the J call TRBJ2-5; 8 nucleotides agree with TRBD2. V was pared by 7 bases and J by 0 bases, with 10 bases of the junction left unmatched. The CDR3 is 16 amino acids. Germline CDR1 and CDR2: MNHNY and SVGAGI (reference sequence). CDR3: CASTPWSGGYQETQYF. CDR3 bases: TGTGCCAGCACCCCCTGGAGCGGGGGCTACCAAGAGACCCAGTACTTC.

This clonotype turned up a few times. This chain links TRBV25-1 with TRBJ2-1, with D possibly TRBD1 on 5 matching bases. This CDR3 region has 11 residues. Per the germline V gene, CDR1 is MGHDK and CDR2 is SYGVNS. V shed 9 bases and J shed 8 bases, with 11 bases lying between them. The CDR3 DNA reads as TGTGCCAGTGCCCAGGGTCATGAGCAGTTCTTC. The encoded protein is CASAQGHEQFF.

The rearrangement joins TRBV5-1 to TRBJ2-1; tentative D call: TRBD1 (8 bases). The CDR3 loop spans 13 amino acids. V was pared by 4 bases and J by 15 bases, with 20 bases between. Germline CDR1 is SGHRS and CDR2 is YFSETQ. As DNA, the CDR3 is TGCGCCAGCAGCACCACAGGGGGGGATGGGGTGTTCTTC. This sequence encodes CASSTTGGDGVFF.